The subject of this entry is one TCR beta chain. Its antigen is undetermined. Read data end 3 residues before the CDR3 end; the end is taken from the germline J gene. Aged about 8 to 65 years, CVID subjects averaged about 40 years old. All CVID subjects were on immunoglobulin replacement for at least one year. This entry comes from a study of T cell clonality in common variable immunodeficiency. General observations from the study: Repertoire-complication correlations in CVID were limited by patient heterogeneity. CVID subjects had higher TCRbeta clonality than healthy controls, most marked in about a third. Fewer deletions and N-nucleotide insertions were reportedly seen in common variable immunodeficiency TCR beta sequences.

The CDR3 extends over 12 amino acids. The V end was cut by 5 bases, the J end by 4 bases, with 8 bases between. CDR1 SEHNR and CDR2 FQNEAQ come from the germline V gene (reference sequence). The repertoire was sequenced with immunoSEQ multiplex PCR; TCRdb's copy has only in-frame clones and lacks some. The table records some 13,000 clones without singletons, the ten largest covering around 6.9%. The chain combines TRBV7-9 with TRBJ1-1, with D unresolved. The sequenced sample consisted of peripheral blood mononuclear cells. This receptor was identified in a human donor with common variable immunodeficiency. The DNA read from the CDR3 is TGTGCCAGCAGCCGCGACTCCACTGAA. This gives the protein CASSRDSTE. The CDR3 as a whole reads CASSRDSTEAFF. Using reference TRBV7-9 and TRBJ1-1 for the parts outside the CDR3, the full variable domain is DTGVSQNPRHKITKRGQNVTFRCDPISEHNRLYWYRQTLGQGPEFLTYFQNEAQLEKSRLLSDRFSAERPKGSFSTLEIQRTEQGDSAMYLCASSRDSTEAFFGQGTRLTVV.